Included here is one T cell receptor (beta chain) sequence, with context. The sample belongs to a study of identical twins. TCRdb fed the 5' RACE reads into MiXCR, producing one record per CDR3 protein. This sample has about 720,000 distinct CDR3 sequences, with about 20% found just once. Deletions cut 1 base from V and 2 bases from J, with 10 bases between. The CDR3 runs 15 residues. Per the germline V gene, CDR1 is LNHNV and CDR2 is YYDKDF (reference sequence). The same sample was also used in a study of T cells expressing NK-cell markers. As that report states: In the group of eight sequenced donors, seven were HCMV-seropositive and one was seronegative. The authors applied an anti-gamma-delta TCR antibody in several experiments, and it restricted sorting to alpha-beta TCR T cells. HCMV specificity of the expanded NKG2C+ T cell clones was not established.

This chain connects TRBV15 to TRBJ2-3; D gene unclear. The origin of this receptor is a woman between 18 and 29 years old in good health. Sequences were obtained from PBMCs. CDR3 sequence (DNA): TGTGCCACCAGCAGAGTTGGCTACTACACAGATACGCAGTATTTT. It is translated as CATSRVGYYTDTQYF.